This TCR beta chain came from a study of cytomegalovirus exposure and HLA in healthy donors. Primers included in the PCR were 60 Vbeta and 13 Jbeta primers. TCRdb's copy holds only in-frame clones and misses some; the assay was immunoSEQ multiplex PCR. Found here are 120,000 to 150,000 clones, about 61% of them singletons; the top ten hold roughly 1.9%. The CDR3 covers 14 residues. V shed 6 bases, J shed 8 bases, and the junction held 8 bases outside the gene matches. The germline V gene encodes CDR1 MRHNA and CDR2 SNTAGT. The genes are TRBV6-4 and TRBJ1-2; 11 bases align to TRBD1. The sequence derives from a male donor in good health and CMV-seronegative. Sequences were obtained from PBMCs. In nucleotides, the CDR3 is TGTGCCAGCAGCCTTGGACAGGGGGCAGGCGGCTACACCTTC. Protein: CASSLGQGAGGYTF.